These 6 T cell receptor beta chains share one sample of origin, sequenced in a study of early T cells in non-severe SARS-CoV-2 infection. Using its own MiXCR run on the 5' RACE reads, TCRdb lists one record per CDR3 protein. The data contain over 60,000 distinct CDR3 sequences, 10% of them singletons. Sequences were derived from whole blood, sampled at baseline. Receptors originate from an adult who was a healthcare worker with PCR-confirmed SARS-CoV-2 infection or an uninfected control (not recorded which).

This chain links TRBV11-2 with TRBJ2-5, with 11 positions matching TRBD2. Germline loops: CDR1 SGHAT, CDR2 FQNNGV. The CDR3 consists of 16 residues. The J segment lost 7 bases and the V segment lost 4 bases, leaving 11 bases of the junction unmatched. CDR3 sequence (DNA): TGTGCCAGCAGCTCCTGGTCTAGCGGGGGGCTTGGGACCCAGTACTTC. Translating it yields CASSSWSSGGLGTQYF.

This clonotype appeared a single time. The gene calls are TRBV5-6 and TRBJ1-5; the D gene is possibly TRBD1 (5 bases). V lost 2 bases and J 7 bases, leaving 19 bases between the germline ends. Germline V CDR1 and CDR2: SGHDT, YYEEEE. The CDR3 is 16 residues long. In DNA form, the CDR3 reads TGTGCCAGCAGCTTCGCCGTGACAGTCGAGGGGCAGCCCCAGCATTTT. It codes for CASSFAVTVEGQPQHF.

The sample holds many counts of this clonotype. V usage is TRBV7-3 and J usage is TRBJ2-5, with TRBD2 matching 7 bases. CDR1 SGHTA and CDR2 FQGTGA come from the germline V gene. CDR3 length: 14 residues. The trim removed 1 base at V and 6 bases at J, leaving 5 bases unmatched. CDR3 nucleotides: TGTGCCAGCAGCTTAAGGGGGAGGGCGAAGACCCAGTACTTC. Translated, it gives CASSLRGRAKTQYF.

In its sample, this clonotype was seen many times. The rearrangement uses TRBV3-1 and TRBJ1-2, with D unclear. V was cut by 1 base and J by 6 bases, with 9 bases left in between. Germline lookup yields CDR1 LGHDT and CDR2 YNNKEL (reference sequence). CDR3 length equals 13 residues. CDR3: CASSQGRGNGYTF. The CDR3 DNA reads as TGTGCCAGCAGCCAAGGACGGGGTAATGGCTACACCTTC.

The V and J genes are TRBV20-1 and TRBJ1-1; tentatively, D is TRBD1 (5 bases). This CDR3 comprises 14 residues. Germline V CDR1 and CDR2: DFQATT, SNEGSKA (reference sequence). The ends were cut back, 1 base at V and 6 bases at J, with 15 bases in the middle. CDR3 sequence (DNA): TGCAGTGCTAGAGTAGCAGGGAGAAGTGCTGAAGCTTTCTTT. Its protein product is CSARVAGRSAEAFF.

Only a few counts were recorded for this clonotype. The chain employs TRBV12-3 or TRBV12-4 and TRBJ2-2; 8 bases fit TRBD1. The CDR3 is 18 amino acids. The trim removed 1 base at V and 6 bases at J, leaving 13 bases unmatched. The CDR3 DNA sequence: TGTGCCAGCAGTTTAGGTTCTGTCGGGACAGGTTACCCCGGGGAGCTGTTTTTT. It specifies CASSLGSVGTGYPGELFF.